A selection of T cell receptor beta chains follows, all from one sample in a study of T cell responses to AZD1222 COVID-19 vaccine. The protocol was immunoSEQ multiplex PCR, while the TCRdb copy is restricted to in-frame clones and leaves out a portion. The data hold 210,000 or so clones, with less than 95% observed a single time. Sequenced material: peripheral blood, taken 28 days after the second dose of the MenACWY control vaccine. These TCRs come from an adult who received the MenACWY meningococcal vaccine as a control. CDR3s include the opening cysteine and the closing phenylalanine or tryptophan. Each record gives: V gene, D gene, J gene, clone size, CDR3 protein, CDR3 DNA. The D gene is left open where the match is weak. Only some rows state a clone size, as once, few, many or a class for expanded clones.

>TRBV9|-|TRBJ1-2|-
CASSQTSGTRRNYGYTF
TGTGCCAGCAGCCAAACATCCGGGACAAGGAGGAACTATGGCTACACCTTC
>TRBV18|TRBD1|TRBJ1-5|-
CASSPGTDSNQPQHF
TGTGCCAGCTCACCCGGGACAGATAGCAATCAGCCCCAGCATTTT
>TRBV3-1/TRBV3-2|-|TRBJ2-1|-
CASSLPRDSYNEQFF
TGTGCCAGCAGCCTGCCCCGGGACTCCTACAATGAGCAGTTCTTC
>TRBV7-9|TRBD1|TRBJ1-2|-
CASSLVDREYGYTF
TGTGCCAGCAGCTTAGTGGACAGGGAGTACGGCTACACCTTC
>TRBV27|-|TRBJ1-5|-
CASSVRADDSNQPQHF
TGTGCCAGCAGTGTTCGTGCCGACGATAGCAATCAGCCCCAGCATTTT
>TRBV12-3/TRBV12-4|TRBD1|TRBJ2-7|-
CASRFTGEEQYF
TGTGCCAGCAGATTTACAGGGGAAGAGCAGTACTTC
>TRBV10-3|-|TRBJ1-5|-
CAIRGQYNQPQHF
TGTGCCATCAGAGGTCAGTATAATCAGCCCCAGCATTTT
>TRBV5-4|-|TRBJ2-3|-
CASSFYGGADTQYF
TGTGCCAGCAGCTTTTATGGCGGGGCAGATACGCAGTATTTT
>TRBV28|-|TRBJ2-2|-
CASSPGLPGELFF
TGTGCCAGCAGCCCGGGCCTTCCCGGGGAGCTGTTTTTT
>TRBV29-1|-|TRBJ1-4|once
CSSRDPNEKLFF
TGCAGCTCCCGGGACCCTAATGAAAAACTGTTTTTT
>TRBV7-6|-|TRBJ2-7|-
CASSLMTKPYEQYF
TGTGCCAGCAGCTTAATGACAAAACCCTACGAGCAGTACTTC
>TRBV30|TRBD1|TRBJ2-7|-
CAWRRDRKVEQYF
TGTGCCTGGAGACGGGACAGGAAGGTCGAGCAGTACTTC
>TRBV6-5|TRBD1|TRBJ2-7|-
CASTLGQGIVDEQYF
TGTGCCAGCACCCTGGGACAGGGGATAGTCGACGAGCAGTACTTC
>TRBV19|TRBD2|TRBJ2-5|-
CASSSLAGETQYF
TGTGCCAGTAGTAGTCTAGCGGGAGAGACCCAGTACTTC
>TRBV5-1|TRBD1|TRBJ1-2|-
CASSLDRVDGYTF
TGCGCCAGCAGCTTAGACAGGGTGGATGGCTACACCTTC
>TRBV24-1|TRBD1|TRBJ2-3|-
CATSDLGTGGTDTQYF
TGTGCCACCAGTGATTTAGGGACAGGAGGCACAGATACGCAGTATTTT
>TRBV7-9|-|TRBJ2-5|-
CASSFLGGETQYF
TGTGCCAGCAGCTTTCTCGGGGGTGAGACCCAGTACTTC
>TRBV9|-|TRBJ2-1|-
CASGYDGGPSYNEQFF
TGTGCCAGCGGGTACGATGGGGGGCCCTCCTACAATGAGCAGTTCTTC
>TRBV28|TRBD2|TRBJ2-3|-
CASSFSGSTDTQYF
TGTGCCAGCAGTTTTAGCGGGAGCACAGATACGCAGTATTTT
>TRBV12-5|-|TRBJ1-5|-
CASGSLPPGHSNQPQHF
TGTGCTAGTGGTTCCCTTCCTCCGGGCCATAGCAATCAGCCCCAGCATTTT
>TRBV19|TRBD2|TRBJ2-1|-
CASTLEASGTLSYNEQFF
TGTGCCAGTACCCTCGAGGCTAGCGGGACCCTCTCCTACAATGAGCAGTTCTTC
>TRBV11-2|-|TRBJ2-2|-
CASSPPNTGELFF
TGTGCCAGCAGCCCACCAAATACCGGGGAGCTGTTTTTT
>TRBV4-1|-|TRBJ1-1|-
CASSHRDRGEAFF
TGCGCCAGCAGCCACAGGGATAGGGGTGAAGCTTTCTTT
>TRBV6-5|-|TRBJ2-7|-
CASNLGRSSYYEQYF
TGTGCCAGCAATCTCGGTCGATCATCCTATTACGAGCAGTACTTC
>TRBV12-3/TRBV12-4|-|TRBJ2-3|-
CASSSDSTDTQYF
TGTGCCAGCAGTTCGGACAGCACAGATACGCAGTATTTT
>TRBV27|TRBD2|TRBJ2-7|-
CASSLGTSGEQYF
TGTGCCAGCAGTTTAGGGACTAGTGGCGAGCAGTACTTC
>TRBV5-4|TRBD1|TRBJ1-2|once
CASSYQGGGGYTF
TGTGCCAGCAGCTACCAGGGGGGGGGCGGCTACACCTTC
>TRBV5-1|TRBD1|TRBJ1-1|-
CASSPRDSEYTEAFF
TGCGCCAGCAGCCCCCGGGACAGCGAGTACACTGAAGCTTTCTTT
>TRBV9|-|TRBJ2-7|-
CASSVGGEQYF
TGTGCCAGCAGCGTAGGGGGCGAGCAGTACTTC
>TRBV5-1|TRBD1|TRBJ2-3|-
CASSFKGAGTDTQYF
TGCGCCAGCAGCTTTAAGGGGGCTGGCACAGATACGCAGTATTTT
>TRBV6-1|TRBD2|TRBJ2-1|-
CASSEAGGTGPNEQFF
TGTGCCAGCAGTGAAGCGGGGGGGACTGGACCCAATGAGCAGTTCTTC
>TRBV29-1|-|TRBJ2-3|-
CSAAVGPDTQYF
TGCAGCGCCGCTGTAGGCCCAGATACGCAGTATTTT
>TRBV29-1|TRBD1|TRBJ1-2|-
CSGGDRVEGYTF
TGCAGCGGCGGAGACAGGGTAGAAGGCTACACCTTC
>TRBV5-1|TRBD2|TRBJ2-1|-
CASRTSGRAPNEQFF
TGCGCCAGCAGAACTAGCGGGAGGGCACCCAATGAGCAGTTCTTC
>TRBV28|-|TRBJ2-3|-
CASSPPLTSGDTQYF
TGTGCCAGCAGTCCACCACTAACCAGTGGAGATACGCAGTATTTT
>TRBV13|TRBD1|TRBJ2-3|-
CASSLSPGQGAHTQYF
TGTGCCAGCAGCTTATCACCGGGACAGGGGGCCCACACGCAGTATTTT
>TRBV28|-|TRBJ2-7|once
CASSLGGQMTYEQYF
TGTGCCAGCAGTTTGGGCGGGCAGATGACCTACGAGCAGTACTTC
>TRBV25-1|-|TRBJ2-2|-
CASSVGTAGTGELFF
TGTGCCAGCAGTGTAGGGACCGCGGGGACCGGGGAGCTGTTTTTT
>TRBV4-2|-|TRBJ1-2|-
CASSQDGAGAAGYTF
TGTGCCAGCAGCCAAGACGGGGCGGGGGCGGCTGGCTACACCTTC
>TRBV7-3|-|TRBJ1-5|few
CASSPSGGNQPQHF
TGTGCCAGCAGCCCGTCCGGGGGGAATCAGCCCCAGCATTTT
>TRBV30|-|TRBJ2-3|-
CAWSPPPNTDTQYF
TGTGCCTGGAGTCCCCCCCCGAACACAGATACGCAGTATTTT
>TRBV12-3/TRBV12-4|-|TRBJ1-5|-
CASSLAGPLHF
TGTGCCAGCAGTTTGGCAGGGCCCCTACATTTT
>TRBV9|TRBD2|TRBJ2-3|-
CASSVGGGGGTDTQYF
TGTGCCAGCAGCGTAGGCGGTGGGGGAGGGACAGATACGCAGTATTTT
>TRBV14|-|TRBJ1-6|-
CASSLISGARSPLHF
TGTGCCAGCAGCTTAATCTCAGGGGCGCGATCACCCCTCCACTTT
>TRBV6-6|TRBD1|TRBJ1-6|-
CASSDRGNSPLHF
TGTGCCAGCAGCGACAGGGGAAATTCACCCCTCCACTTT